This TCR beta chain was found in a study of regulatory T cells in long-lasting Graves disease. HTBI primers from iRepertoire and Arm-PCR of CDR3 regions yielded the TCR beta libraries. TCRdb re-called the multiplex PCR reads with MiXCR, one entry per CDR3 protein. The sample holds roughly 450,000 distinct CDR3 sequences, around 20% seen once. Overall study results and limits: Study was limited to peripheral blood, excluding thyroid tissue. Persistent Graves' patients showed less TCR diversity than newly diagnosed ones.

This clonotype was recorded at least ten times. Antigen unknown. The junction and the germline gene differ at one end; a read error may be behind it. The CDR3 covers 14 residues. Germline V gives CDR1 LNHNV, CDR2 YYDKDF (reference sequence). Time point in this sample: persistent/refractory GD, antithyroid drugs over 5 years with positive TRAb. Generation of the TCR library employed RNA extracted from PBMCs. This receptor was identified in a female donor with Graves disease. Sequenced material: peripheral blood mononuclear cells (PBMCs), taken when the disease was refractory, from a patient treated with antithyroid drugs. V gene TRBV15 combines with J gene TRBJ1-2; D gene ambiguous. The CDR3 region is CATSRGRLEHSFLF. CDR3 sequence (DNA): TGTGCCACCAGCAGAGGTCGGTTAGAACACAGCTTCCTCTTC. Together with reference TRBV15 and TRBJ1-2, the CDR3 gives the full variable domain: DAMVIQNPRYQVTQFGKPVTLSCSQTLNHNVMYWYQQKSSQAPKLLFHYYDKDFNNEADTPDNFQSRRPNTSFCFLDIRSPGLGDTAMYLCATSRGRLEHSFLFGSGTRLTVV.